This T cell receptor (beta chain) appears in the sequencing data of a study of tumor and adjacent non-tumor tissue in lung cancer. Study results and caveats: Tumor TCR diversity, when higher, was linked to shorter survival.

The library came from three nested PCR rounds adapted from ARM-PCR protocols. A single record per CDR3 protein comes from TCRdb applying MiXCR to the multiplex PCR reads. Here the sample spans about 200,000 distinct CDR3 sequences, 71% being singletons. The CDR3 consists of 15 residues. The germline CDR1 and CDR2 sequences are DFQATT and SNEGSKA (reference sequence). Trimming removed 5 bases from V and 4 bases from J; junction bases left unmatched: 11. No cell sorting was done before RNA was extracted from the tissue. Details on this clonotype: Its antigen is still unknown. Because the CDR3 is missing its conserved closing phenylalanine or tryptophan, this is likely a read error.

The clonotype originates from a man between 60 and 75 years old with non-small cell lung cancer. The sequenced material came from lung tumor tissue. This chain connects TRBV20-1 to TRBJ2-3; 8 nucleotides match TRBD2. This CDR3 is CSAVLSGGGADTQYY. CDR3 in DNA: TGCAGTGCTGTTTTATCGGGAGGGGGTGCAGATACGCAGTATTAT.